These 9 T cell receptor beta chains originate from one sample sequenced in a study of multiple sclerosis patients with progressive multifocal leukoencephalopathy. Time point reported: time of PML onset. Clones were sequenced by immunoSEQ multiplex PCR, and TCRdb holds only the in-frame ones, with some missing. The sample shows approximately 27,000 clones, around 83% of them seen only once. The starting material was PBMCs, obtained from a patient treated with natalizumab. The receptors stem from a woman in her thirties with progressive multifocal leukoencephalopathy.

The chain joins TRBV6-1 to TRBJ2-1; TRBD2 matches at 7 bases. Germline values: CDR1 MNHNS, CDR2 SASEGT. This CDR3 contains 14 residues. The J segment lost 10 bases and the V segment lost 4 bases, leaving 10 bases of the junction unmatched. CDR3 amino acids: CASSGGGTLWEQFF. DNA for the CDR3: TGTGCCAGCAGTGGGGGGGGGACCTTATGGGAGCAGTTCTTC.

The gene calls are TRBV28 and TRBJ2-5; D gene unclear. The V gene lost 2 bases and the J gene lost 0 bases, with 7 bases spanning the gap. Germline loops: CDR1 MDHEN, CDR2 SYDVKM. CDR3 length: 14 residues. CDR3 sequence: CASSLIYNQETQYF. The CDR3 DNA reads as TGTGCCAGCAGTTTAATCTACAACCAAGAGACCCAGTACTTC. Drawing the rest from reference TRBV28 and TRBJ2-5, the complete variable domain is DVKVTQSSRYLVKRTGEKVFLECVQDMDHENMFWYRQDPGLGLRLIYFSYDVKMKEKGDIPEGYSVSREKKERFSLILESASTNQTSMYLCASSLIYNQETQYFGPGTRLLVL.

V usage is TRBV7-9 and J usage is TRBJ2-3; possibly TRBD1 for D (6 bases). The CDR3 sequence is 15 residues long. The germline V gene encodes CDR1 SEHNR and CDR2 FQNEAQ (reference sequence). V lost 5 bases to trimming and J lost 4 bases, with 16 bases between them. CDR3 protein: CASSPGQWSADTQYF. In DNA form, the CDR3 reads TGTGCCAGCAGCCCCGGACAGTGGTCGGCAGATACGCAGTATTTT. The full variable domain, rest sourced from reference TRBV7-9 and TRBJ2-3, is DTGVSQNPRHKITKRGQNVTFRCDPISEHNRLYWYRQTLGQGPEFLTYFQNEAQLEKSRLLSDRFSAERPKGSFSTLEIQRTEQGDSAMYLCASSPGQWSADTQYFGPGTRLTVL.

CDR3 bases: TGTGCCAGCAGCTTAGAAGCTAGCGGGAGCGTTCCCTACGAGCAGTACTTC. This translates into CASSLEASGSVPYEQYF. V and J are TRBV7-2 and TRBJ2-7, with 10 bases fitting TRBD2. The CDR3 spans 17 residues. Trimming removed 1 base from V and 2 bases from J; junction bases left unmatched: 8. Germline V gives CDR1 SGHTA, CDR2 FQGNSA. The full variable domain, rest sourced from reference TRBV7-2 and TRBJ2-7, is GAGVSQSPSNKVTEKGKDVELRCDPISGHTALYWYRQSLGQGLEFLIYFQGNSAPDKSGLPSDRFSAERTGGSVSTLTIQRTQQEDSAVYLCASSLEASGSVPYEQYFGPGTRLTVT.

The V gene is TRBV2, the J gene TRBJ1-4, with 9 nucleotides matching TRBD1. Germline lookup yields CDR1 SNHLY and CDR2 FYNNEI. V shed 6 bases and J 7 bases; nucleotides not matched to a gene: 3. The CDR3 has 13 amino acids. CDR3 residues: CASSGTGTEKLFF. The DNA of the CDR3 is TGTGCCAGCAGCGGGACAGGGACTGAAAAACTGTTTTTT.

V usage is TRBV7-8 and J usage is TRBJ1-1; no firm D call. CDR1 SGHVS and CDR2 FQNEAQ come from the germline V gene. The CDR3 spans 14 residues. The V and J ends lost 1 base and 1 base respectively, with 7 bases between them. CDR3 coding DNA: TGTGCCAGCAGCTTAGGACTCTCGAACACTGAAGCTTTCTTT. Residues: CASSLGLSNTEAFF. Full variable domain (rest looked up from reference TRBV7-8 and TRBJ1-1): GAGVSQSPRYKVAKRGQDVALRCDPISGHVSLFWYQQALGQGPEFLTYFQNEAQLDKSGLPSDRFFAERPEGSVSTLKIQRTQQEDSAVYLCASSLGLSNTEAFFGQGTRLTVV.

This clone appeared a single time. The chain has TRBV7-9 and TRBJ1-4; 9 bases line up with TRBD1. Per germline, CDR1 SEHNR and CDR2 FQNEAQ (reference sequence). Trimming removed 3 bases from V and 8 bases from J; junction bases left unmatched: 7. The CDR3 has 15 amino acids. The CDR3 region is CASSFLGGTGEKLFF. DNA for the CDR3: TGTGCCAGCAGCTTCCTAGGGGGGACAGGGGAAAAACTGTTTTTT.

This clone was observed a few times. The chain carries TRBV16 and TRBJ1-1, with D unclear. CDR3 length: 14 amino acids. Trimming removed 3 bases at V and 4 bases at J, with 12 bases between. Germline V gene sequence: CDR1 KGHSY, CDR2 FQNENV. DNA for the CDR3: TGTGCCAGCAGCCAGTCACCTGGAGCCACTGAAGCTTTCTTT. It codes for CASSQSPGATEAFF.

CDR3 bases: TGTGCCAGCAGCTTGATCCCAGATCGTCCTGAAGCTTTCTTT. Translated: CASSLIPDRPEAFF. The chain employs TRBV5-4 and TRBJ1-1, with D unresolved. The V gene lost 1 base and the J gene lost 6 bases, with 13 bases spanning the gap. From germline, CDR1 is SGHNT and CDR2 YYREEE (reference sequence). CDR3 length: 14 amino acids.